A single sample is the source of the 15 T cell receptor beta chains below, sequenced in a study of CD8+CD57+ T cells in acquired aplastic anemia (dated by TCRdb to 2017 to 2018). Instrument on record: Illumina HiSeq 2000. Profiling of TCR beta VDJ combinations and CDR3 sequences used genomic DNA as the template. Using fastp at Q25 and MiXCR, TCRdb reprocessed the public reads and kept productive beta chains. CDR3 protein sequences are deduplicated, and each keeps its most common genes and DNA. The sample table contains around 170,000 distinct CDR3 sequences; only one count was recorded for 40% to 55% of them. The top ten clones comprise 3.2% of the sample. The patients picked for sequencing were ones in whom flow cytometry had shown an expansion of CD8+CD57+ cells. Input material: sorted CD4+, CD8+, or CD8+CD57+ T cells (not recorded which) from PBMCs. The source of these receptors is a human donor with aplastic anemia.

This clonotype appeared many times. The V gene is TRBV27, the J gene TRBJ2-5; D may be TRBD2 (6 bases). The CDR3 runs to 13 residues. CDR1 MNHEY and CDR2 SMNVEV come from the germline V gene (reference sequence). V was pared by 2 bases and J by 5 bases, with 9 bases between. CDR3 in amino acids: CASSLRGGETQYF. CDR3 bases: TGTGCCAGCAGTTTACGAGGAGGGGAGACCCAGTACTTC.

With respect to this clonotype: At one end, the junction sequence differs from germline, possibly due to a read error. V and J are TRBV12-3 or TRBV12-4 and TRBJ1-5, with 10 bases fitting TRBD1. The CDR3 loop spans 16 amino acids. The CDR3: CASSLGTGGYNEPQHF. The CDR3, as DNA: TGTGCCAGCAGTTTAGGGACAGGGGGGTACAATGAGCCCCAGCATTTT.

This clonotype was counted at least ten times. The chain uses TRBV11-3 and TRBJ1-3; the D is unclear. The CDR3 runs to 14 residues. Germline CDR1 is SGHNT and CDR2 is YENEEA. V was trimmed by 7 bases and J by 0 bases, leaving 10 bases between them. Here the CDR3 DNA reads TGTGCCAGCAACGCGGGGAGCTCTGGAAACACCATATATTTT. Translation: CASNAGSSGNTIYF.

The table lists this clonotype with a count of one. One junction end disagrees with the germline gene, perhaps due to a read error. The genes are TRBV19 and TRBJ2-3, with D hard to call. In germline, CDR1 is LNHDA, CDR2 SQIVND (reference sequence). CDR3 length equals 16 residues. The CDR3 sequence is CASSFRSPVGTDSQYF. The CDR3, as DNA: TGTGCCAGTAGTTTTAGATCCCCGGTCGGCACAGATTCGCAGTATTTC.

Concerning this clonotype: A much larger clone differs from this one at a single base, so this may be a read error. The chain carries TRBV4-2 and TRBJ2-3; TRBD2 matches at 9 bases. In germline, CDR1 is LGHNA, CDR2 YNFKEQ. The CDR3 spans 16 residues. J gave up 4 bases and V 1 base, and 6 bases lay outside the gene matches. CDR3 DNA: TGTGCCAGCAGCCAAGGACTAGCGGCTAGCGCAGATACGCAGTATTTT. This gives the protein CASSQGLAASADTQYF.

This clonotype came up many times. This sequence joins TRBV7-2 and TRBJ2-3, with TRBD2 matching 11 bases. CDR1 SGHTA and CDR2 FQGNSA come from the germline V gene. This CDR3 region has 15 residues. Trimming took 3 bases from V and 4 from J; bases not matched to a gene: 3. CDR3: CASSFEGLAADTQYF. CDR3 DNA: TGTGCCAGCAGCTTTGAGGGACTAGCGGCAGATACGCAGTATTTT.

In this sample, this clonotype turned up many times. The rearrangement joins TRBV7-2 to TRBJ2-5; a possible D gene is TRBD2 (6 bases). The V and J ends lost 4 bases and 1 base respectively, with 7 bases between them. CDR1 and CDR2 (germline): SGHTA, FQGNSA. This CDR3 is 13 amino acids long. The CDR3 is CASSSGLQETQYF. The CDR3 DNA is TGTGCCAGCAGCTCGGGACTCCAAGAGACCCAGTACTTC.

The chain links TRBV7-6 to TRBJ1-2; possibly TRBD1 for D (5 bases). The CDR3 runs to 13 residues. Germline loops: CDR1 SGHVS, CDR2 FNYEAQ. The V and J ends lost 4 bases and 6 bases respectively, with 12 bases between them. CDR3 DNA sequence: TGTGCCAGCAGCTCAGCGCGGGGGGATGGCTACACCTTC. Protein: CASSSARGDGYTF.

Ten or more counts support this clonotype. CDR3 in DNA: TGTGCCAGCAGTCCGACAGCCTCAAGTTATGGCTACACCTTC. This codes for CASSPTASSYGYTF. The chain links TRBV12-3 or TRBV12-4 to TRBJ1-2; a possible D gene is TRBD1 (5 bases). V shed 5 bases and J shed 5 bases, with 15 bases lying between them. CDR3 length: 14 residues.

In DNA form, the CDR3 reads TGTGCCATCAGTGGGACTAGCGGGGACTCCTACGAGCAGTACGTC. Its protein product is CAISGTSGDSYEQYV. The gene calls are TRBV10-3 and TRBJ2-7; 12 nucleotides line up with TRBD2. J gave up 0 bases and V 4 bases, and 1 base lay outside the gene matches. Germline CDR1 ENHRY, CDR2 SYGVKD. The CDR3 covers 15 residues.

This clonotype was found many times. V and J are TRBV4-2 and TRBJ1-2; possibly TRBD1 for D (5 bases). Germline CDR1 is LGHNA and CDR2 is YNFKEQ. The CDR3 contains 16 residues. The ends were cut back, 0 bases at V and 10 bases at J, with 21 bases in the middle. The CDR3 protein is CASSQEGQGGWGHYTF. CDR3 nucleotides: TGTGCCAGCAGCCAAGAGGGCCAGGGAGGATGGGGTCACTACACCTTC.

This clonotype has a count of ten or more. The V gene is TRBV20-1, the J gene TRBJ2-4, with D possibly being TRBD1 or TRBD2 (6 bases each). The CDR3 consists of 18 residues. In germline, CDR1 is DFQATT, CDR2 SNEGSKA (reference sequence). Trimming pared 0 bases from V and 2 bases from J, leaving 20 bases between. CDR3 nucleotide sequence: TGCAGTGCTAGAGATTGGGGGGCGATGGACAGTCCCAAAAACATTCAGTACTTC. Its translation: CSARDWGAMDSPKNIQYF.

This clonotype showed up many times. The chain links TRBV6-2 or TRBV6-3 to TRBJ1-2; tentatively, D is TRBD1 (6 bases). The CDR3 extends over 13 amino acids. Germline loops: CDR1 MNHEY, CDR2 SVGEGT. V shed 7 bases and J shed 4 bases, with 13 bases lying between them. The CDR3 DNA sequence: TGTGCCAGCATTGGACAGTTTGCCTATGGCTACACCTTC. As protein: CASIGQFAYGYTF.

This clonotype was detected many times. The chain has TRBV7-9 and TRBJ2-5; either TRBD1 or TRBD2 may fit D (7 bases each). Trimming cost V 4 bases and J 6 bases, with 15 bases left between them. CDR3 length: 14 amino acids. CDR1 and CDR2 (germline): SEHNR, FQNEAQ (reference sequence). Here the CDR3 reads CASSSGGGSQTQYF. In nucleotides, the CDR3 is TGTGCCAGCAGCTCAGGGGGAGGGTCGCAGACCCAGTACTTC.

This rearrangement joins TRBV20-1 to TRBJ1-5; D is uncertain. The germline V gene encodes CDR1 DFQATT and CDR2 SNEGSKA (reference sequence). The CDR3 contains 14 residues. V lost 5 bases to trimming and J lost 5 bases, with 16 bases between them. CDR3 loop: CSAPLMGRDQPQHF. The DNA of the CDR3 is TGCAGTGCTCCTCTTATGGGGAGGGATCAGCCCCAGCATTTT.